This TCR beta chain was found in a study of T cell responses to AZD1222 COVID-19 vaccine. Findings and limits, study-wide: The donors showed a predominance of white British ancestry and of females, with possible underestimation of clonal diversity. Distributed over spike, vaccine-associated CD4 TCRs predominated at 160-218 and 743-854.

Sequencing used immunoSEQ multiplex PCR; TCRdb keeps in-frame clones, though not all of them. The sample has tens of thousands of clones; about 80% are singletons. V dropped 0 bases and J dropped 4 bases, with 7 bases sitting between them. Germline loops: CDR1 LGHNA, CDR2 YSLEER. The CDR3 is made up of 14 amino acids. To note about this clone: Its matching antigen is unknown.

The V call is TRBV4-3, the J call TRBJ1-5; the D is unclear. The sequence was obtained from an adult who received the AZD1222 COVID-19 vaccine. The sample consisted of peripheral blood, taken 28 days after the second AZD1222 dose. This chain's CDR3 is CASSQDFLNQPQHF. The CDR3 coding sequence is TGCGCCAGCAGCCAAGATTTCCTAAATCAGCCCCAGCATTTT.